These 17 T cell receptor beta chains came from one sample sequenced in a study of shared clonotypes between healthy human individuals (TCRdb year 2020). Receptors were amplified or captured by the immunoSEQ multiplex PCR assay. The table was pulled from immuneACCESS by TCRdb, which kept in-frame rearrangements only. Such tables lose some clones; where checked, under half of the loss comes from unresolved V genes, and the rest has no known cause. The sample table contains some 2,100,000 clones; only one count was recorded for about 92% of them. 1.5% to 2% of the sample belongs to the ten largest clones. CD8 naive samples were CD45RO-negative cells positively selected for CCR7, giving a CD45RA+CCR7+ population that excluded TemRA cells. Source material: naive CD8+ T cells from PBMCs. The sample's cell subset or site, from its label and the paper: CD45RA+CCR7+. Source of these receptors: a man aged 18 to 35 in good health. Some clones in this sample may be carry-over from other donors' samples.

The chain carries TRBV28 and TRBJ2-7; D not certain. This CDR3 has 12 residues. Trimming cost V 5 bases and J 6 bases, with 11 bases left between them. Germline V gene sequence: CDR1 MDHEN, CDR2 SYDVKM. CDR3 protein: CASSQARPEQYF. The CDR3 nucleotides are TGTGCCAGCAGTCAAGCGAGGCCCGAGCAGTACTTC.

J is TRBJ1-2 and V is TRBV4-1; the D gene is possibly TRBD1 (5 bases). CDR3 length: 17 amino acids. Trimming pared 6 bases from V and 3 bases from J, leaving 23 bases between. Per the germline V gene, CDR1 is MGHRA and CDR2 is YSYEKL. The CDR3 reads CASRPGPWEGEHYGYTF. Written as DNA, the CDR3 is TGCGCCAGCAGACCAGGGCCATGGGAAGGGGAGCACTATGGCTACACCTTC.

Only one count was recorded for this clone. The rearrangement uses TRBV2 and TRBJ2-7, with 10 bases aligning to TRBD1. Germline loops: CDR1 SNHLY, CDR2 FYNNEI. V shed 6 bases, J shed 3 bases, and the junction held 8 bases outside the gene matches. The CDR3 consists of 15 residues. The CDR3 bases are TGTGCCAGCAGCGCCCGGGACAGGGGCCTCTACGAGCAGTACTTC. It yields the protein CASSARDRGLYEQYF.

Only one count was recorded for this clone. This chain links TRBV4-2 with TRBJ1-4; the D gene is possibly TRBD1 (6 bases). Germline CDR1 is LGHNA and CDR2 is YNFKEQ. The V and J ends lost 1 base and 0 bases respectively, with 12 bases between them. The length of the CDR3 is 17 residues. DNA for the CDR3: TGTGCCAGCAGCCAAGGTCAGGGGCTAGCAACTAATGAAAAACTGTTTTTT. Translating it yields CASSQGQGLATNEKLFF.

The CDR3 reads CASSPPTLVPYEQYF. DNA of the CDR3: TGTGCCAGCAGCCCACCCACTCTAGTGCCCTACGAGCAGTACTTC. The chain employs TRBV7-9 and TRBJ2-7; no clear D. The CDR3 length is 15 residues. Germline CDR1 is SEHNR and CDR2 is FQNEAQ (reference sequence). The V gene lost 5 bases and the J gene lost 2 bases, with 16 bases spanning the gap.

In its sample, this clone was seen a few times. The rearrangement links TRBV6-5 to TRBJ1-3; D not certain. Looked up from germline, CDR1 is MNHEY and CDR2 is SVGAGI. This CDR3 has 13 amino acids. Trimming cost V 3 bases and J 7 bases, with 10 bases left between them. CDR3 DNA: TGTGCCAGCAGTTATTTACATGACAACACCATATATTTT. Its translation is CASSYLHDNTIYF.

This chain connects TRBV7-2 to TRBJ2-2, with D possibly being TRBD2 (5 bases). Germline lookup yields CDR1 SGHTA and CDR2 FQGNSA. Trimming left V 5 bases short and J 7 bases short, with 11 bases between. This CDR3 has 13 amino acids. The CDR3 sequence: CASSPQRVGELFF. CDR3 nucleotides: TGTGCCAGCAGCCCCCAGAGGGTCGGGGAGCTGTTTTTT.

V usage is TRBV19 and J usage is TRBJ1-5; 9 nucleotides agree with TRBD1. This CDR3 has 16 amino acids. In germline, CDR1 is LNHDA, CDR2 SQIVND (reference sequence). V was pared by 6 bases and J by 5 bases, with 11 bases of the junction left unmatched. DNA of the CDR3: TGTGCCAGTAGCCACATACAGGGGGCAACTTATCAGCCCCAGCATTTT. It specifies CASSHIQGATYQPQHF.

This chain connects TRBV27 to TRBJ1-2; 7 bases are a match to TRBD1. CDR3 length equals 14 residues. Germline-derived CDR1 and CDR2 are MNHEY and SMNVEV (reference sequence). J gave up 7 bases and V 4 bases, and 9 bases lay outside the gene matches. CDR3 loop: CASSSTGAWGGYTF. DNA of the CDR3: TGTGCCAGCAGTTCAACAGGGGCGTGGGGTGGCTACACCTTC.

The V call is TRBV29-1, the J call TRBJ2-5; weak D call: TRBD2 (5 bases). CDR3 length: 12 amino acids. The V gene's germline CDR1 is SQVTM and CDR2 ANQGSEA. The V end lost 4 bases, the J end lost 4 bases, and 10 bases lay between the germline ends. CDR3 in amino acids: CSVGSGPETQYF. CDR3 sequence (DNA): TGCAGCGTTGGAAGCGGCCCAGAGACCCAGTACTTC. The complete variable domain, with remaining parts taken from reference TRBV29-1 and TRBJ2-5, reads SAVISQKPSRDICQRGTSLTIQCQVDSQVTMMFWYRQQPGQSLTLIATANQGSEATYESGFVIDKFPISRPNLTFSTLTVSNMSPEDSSIYLCSVGSGPETQYFGPGTRLLVL.

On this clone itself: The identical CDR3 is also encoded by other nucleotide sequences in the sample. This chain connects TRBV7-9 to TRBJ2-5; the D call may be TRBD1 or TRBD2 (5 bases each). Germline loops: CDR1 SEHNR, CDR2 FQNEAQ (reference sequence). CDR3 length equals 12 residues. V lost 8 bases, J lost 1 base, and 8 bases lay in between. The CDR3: CASRDGQETQYF. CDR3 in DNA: TGTGCCAGCCGGGACGGCCAAGAGACCCAGTACTTC.

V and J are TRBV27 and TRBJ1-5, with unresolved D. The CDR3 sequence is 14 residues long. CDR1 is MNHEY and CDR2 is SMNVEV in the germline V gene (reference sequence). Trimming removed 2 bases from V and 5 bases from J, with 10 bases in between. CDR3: CASSLAGVDQPQHF. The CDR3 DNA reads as TGTGCCAGCAGTTTAGCGGGAGTCGATCAGCCCCAGCATTTT.

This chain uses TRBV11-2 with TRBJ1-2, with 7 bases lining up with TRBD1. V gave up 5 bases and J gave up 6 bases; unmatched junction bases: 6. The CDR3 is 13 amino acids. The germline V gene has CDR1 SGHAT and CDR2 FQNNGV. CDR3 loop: CASSAQGEDGYTF. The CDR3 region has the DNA TGTGCCAGCAGCGCTCAGGGGGAGGATGGCTACACCTTC.

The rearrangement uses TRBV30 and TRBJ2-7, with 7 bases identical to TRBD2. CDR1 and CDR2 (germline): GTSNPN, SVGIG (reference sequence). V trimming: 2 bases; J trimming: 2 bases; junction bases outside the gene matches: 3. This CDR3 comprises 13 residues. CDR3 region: CAWSLGRAYEQYF. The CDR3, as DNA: TGTGCCTGGAGTCTTGGGAGGGCCTACGAGCAGTACTTC. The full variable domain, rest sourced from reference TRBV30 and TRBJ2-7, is SQTIHQWPATLVQPVGSPLSLECTVEGTSNPNLYWYRQAAGRGLQLLFYSVGIGQISSEVPQNLSASRPQDRQFILSSKKLLLSDSGFYLCAWSLGRAYEQYFGPGTRLTVT.

CDR3 in DNA: TGTGCCAGCAGTCTCTCCGGACTGACGGCGTACCAAGAGACCCAGTACTTC. It yields the protein CASSLSGLTAYQETQYF. The V call is TRBV28, the J call TRBJ2-5; TRBD2 is a possible D gene (5 bases). The length of the CDR3 is 17 residues. V shed 5 bases and J shed 0 bases, with 19 bases lying between them. Germline-derived CDR1 and CDR2 are MDHEN and SYDVKM.

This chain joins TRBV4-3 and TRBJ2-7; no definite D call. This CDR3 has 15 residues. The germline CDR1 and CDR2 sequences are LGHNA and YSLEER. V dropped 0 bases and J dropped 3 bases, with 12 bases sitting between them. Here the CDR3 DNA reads TGCGCCAGCAGCCAAGATTACGCTGGGGACTACGAGCAGTACTTC. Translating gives CASSQDYAGDYEQYF.

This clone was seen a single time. For the CDR3, the DNA is TGTGCCAGCAAAGTAACGGGGGGCTCTGGAAACACCATATATTTT. It specifies CASKVTGGSGNTIYF. V is TRBV2 and J is TRBJ1-3; a possible D gene is TRBD1 (5 bases). V lost 7 bases to trimming and J lost 0 bases, with 13 bases between them. The CDR3 runs 15 residues. Germline CDR1 SNHLY, CDR2 FYNNEI. Supplemented by reference TRBV2 and TRBJ1-3, the full variable domain reads EPEVTQTPSHQVTQMGQEVILRCVPISNHLYFYWYRQILGQKVEFLVSFYNNEISEKSEIFDDQFSVERPDGSNFTLKIRSTKLEDSAMYFCASKVTGGSGNTIYFGEGSWLTVV.